This TCR beta chain derives from a study of low-dose radiotherapy and immunotherapy resistance in tumors. Study-level information: Every two weeks, cyclophosphamide 200 mg/m2 was infused one day before radiation plus immunotherapy.

Time point meaning: after trial treatment. Indicated treatment: LDRT plus nivolumab, ipilimumab, low-dose cyclophosphamide and aspirin (RACIN trial). All of the donors were given nivolumab, ipilimumab, aspirin, low-dose cyclophosphamide and low-dose radiotherapy as part of RACIN, a single-arm trial. At least ten counts were recorded for this clonotype. The V gene's germline CDR1 is DFQATT and CDR2 SNEGSKA (reference sequence). Trimming cost V 3 bases and J 4 bases, with 13 bases left between them. The CDR3 has 14 residues. First-strand cDNA used TRAV- and TRBV-specific primers, covering alpha and beta chains. TCRs were amplified for roughly 20 PCR cycles with a constant-region primer and V-primer adapter. TCRdb processed the reads anew with MiXCR; each CDR3 protein has one entry. The top ten clones hold less than 1.5% of a sample with about 84,000 distinct CDR3 sequences, less than 20% of them seen once.

The TCR comes from a male donor with prostate cancer. The chain joins TRBV20-1 to TRBJ2-1, with D possibly being TRBD2 (6 bases). Specimen: PBMCs, collected after low-dose radiotherapy plus immunotherapy. The CDR3 DNA follows: TGCAGTGCTAGTGAGCCGGGAGCTTACAATGAGCAGTTCTTC. Protein product: CSASEPGAYNEQFF.